In this sample, the clone carrying this T cell receptor (beta chain) turned up many times. RNA transcripts were the template for amplifying TCR beta CDR3 regions. With the HTBI primer set, the TCR CDR3 went through a first round of RT-PCR. TCRdb reprocessed the multiplex PCR reads via MiXCR and lists one record per CDR3 protein. The data show around 340,000 distinct CDR3 sequences, with around 16% seen just once and approximately 33% held by the top ten. This sample is drawn from a study of T cells in Graves' hyperthyroidism and ophthalmopathy. The germline V gene encodes CDR1 SGHNT and CDR2 YYREEE (reference sequence). The CDR3 spans 17 residues. The junction had 11 bases not matched to a gene; V was cut back by 0 bases and J by 3 bases.

Material: blood. The TCR comes from a young man with Graves' hyperthyroidism. The chain carries TRBV5-4 and TRBJ2-7; TRBD1 matches 8 bases. In DNA form, the CDR3 reads TGTGCCAGCAGCTTGGGGGACGGGACAGGATACCTCTACGAGCAGTACTTC. Translation: CASSLGDGTGYLYEQYF.